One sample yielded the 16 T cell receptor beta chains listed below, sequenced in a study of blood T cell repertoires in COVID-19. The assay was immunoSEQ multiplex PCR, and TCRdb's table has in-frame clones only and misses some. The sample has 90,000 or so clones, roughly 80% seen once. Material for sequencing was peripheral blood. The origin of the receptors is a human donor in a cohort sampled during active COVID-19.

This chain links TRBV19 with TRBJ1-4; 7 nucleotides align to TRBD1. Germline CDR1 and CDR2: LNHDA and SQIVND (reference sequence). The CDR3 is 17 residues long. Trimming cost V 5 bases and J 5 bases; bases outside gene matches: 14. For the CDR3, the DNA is TGTGCCAGTAGTGCCCAAATCCCACAGGGGCCGAATGAAAAACTGTTTTTT. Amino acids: CASSAQIPQGPNEKLFF.

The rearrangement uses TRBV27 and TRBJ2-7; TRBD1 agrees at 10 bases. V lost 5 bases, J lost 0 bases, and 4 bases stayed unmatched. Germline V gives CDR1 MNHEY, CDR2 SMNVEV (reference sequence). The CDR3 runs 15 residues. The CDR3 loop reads CASSTRQGASYEQYF. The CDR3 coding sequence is TGTGCCAGCAGTACAAGACAGGGGGCCTCCTACGAGCAGTACTTC.

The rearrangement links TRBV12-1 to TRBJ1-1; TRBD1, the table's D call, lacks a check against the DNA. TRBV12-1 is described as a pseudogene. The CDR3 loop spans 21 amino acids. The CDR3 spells CASSSTKRSNRDRDKNTEAFF. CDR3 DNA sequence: TGTGCCAGCAGCTCCACGAAGCGTTCAAACCGGGACAGGGATAAGAACACTGAAGCTTTCTTT.

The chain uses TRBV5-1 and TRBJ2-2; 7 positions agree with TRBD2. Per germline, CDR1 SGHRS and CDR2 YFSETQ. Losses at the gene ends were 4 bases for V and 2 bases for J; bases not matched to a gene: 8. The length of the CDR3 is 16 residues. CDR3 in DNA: TGCGCCAGCAGCCCCGGGACTACGCGTAACACCGGGGAGCTGTTTTTT. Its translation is CASSPGTTRNTGELFF.

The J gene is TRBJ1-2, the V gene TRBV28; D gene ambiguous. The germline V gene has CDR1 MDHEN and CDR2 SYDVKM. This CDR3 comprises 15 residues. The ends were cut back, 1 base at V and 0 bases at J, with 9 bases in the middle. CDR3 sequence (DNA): TGTGCCAGCAGTTTATTTACGGTCCCTAACTATGGCTACACCTTC. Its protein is CASSLFTVPNYGYTF.

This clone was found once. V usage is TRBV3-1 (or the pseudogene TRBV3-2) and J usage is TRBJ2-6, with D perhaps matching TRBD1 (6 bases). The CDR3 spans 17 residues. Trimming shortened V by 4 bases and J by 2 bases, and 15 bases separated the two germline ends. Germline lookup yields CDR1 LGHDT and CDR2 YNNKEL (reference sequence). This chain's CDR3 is CASSPLVGGPGANVLTF. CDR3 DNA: TGTGCCAGCAGCCCGTTGGTAGGGGGACCTGGGGCCAACGTCCTGACTTTC.

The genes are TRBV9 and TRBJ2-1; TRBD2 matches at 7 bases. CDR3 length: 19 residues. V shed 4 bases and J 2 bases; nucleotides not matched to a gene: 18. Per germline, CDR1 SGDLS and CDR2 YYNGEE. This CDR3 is CASSPTLNGRGITYNEQFF. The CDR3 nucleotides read TGTGCCAGCAGCCCAACTCTAAACGGGCGGGGGATAACCTACAATGAGCAGTTCTTC.

The CDR3 loop reads CASSPTGGGYTF. The CDR3 DNA reads TGTGCCAGCAGCCCGACAGGGGGTGGCTACACCTTC. This chain connects TRBV5-6 to TRBJ1-2, with 9 bases matching TRBD1. CDR3 length equals 12 residues. CDR1 and CDR2 from the germline V gene are SGHDT and YYEEEE. J was trimmed by 7 bases and V by 4 bases; bases with no gene match: 2.

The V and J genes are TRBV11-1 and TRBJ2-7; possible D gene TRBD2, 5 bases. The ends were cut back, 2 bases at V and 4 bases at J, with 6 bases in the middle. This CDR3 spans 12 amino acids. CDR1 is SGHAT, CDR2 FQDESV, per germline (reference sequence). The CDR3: CASSLRGYEQYF. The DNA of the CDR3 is TGTGCCAGCAGCTTACGGGGATACGAGCAGTACTTC.

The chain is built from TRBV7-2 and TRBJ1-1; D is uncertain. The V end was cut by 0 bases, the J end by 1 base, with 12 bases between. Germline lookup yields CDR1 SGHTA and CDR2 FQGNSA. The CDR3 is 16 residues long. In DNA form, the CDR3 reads TGTGCCAGCAGCTTAGCCCCCGGTGGGAGGAACACTGAAGCTTTCTTT. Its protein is CASSLAPGGRNTEAFF.

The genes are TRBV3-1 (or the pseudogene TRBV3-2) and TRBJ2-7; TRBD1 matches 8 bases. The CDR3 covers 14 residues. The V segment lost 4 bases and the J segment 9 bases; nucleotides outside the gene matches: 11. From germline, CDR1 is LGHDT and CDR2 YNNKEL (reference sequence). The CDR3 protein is CASSLRDRSVGQYF. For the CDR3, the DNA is TGTGCCAGCAGCCTCCGGGACAGGAGCGTCGGGCAGTACTTC.

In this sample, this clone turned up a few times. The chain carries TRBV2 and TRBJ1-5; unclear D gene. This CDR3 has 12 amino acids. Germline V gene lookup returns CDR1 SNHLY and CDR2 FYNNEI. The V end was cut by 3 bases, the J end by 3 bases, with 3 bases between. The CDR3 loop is CASSDSNQPQHF. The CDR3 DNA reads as TGTGCCAGCAGTGACTCCAATCAGCCCCAGCATTTT.

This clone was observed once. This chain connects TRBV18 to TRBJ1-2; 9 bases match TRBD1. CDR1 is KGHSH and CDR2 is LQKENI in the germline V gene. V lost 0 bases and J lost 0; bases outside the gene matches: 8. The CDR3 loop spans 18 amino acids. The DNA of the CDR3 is TGTGCCAGCTCACCACCTACCGGGACAGGGTCATCTAACTATGGCTACACCTTC. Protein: CASSPPTGTGSSNYGYTF. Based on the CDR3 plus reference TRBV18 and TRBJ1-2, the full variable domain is NAGVMQNPRHLVRRRGQEARLRCSPMKGHSHVYWYRQLPEEGLKFMVYLQKENIIDESGMPKERFSAEFPKEGPSILRIQQVVRGDSAAYFCASSPPTGTGSSNYGYTFGSGTRLTVV.

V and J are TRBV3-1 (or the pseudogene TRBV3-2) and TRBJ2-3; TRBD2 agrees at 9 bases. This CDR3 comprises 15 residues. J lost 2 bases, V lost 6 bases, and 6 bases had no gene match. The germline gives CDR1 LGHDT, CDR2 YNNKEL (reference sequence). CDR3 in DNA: TGTGCCAGCAGTTGGACTAGCGCCCCCACAGATACGCAGTATTTT. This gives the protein CASSWTSAPTDTQYF.

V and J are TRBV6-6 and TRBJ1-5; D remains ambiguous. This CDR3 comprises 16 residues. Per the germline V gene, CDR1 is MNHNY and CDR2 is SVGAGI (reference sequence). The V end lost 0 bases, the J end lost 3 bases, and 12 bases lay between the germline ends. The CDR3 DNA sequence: TGTGCCAGCAGTTACTCGGCAGGTTACTCCAATCAGCCCCAGCATTTT. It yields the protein CASSYSAGYSNQPQHF.

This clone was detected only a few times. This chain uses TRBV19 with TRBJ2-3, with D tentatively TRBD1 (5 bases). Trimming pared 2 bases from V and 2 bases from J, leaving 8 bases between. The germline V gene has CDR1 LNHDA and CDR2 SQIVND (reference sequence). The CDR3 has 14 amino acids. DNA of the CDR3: TGTGCCAGTAGTATATCAGGGCCCACAGATACGCAGTATTTT. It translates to CASSISGPTDTQYF.